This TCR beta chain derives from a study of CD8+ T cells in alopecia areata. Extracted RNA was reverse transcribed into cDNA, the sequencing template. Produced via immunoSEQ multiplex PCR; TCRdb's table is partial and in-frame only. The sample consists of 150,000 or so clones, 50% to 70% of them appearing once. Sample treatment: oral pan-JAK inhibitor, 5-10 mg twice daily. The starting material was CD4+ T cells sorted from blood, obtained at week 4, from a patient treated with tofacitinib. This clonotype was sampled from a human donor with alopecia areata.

CDR3 nucleotides: TGCAGCGTCCGGTATTTGGAGACCCAGTACTTC. Translation gives CSVRYLETQYF. The chain carries TRBV29-1 and TRBJ2-5; D not certain. V was clipped by 6 bases and J by 5 bases, with 10 bases between them. Germline CDR1 is SQVTM and CDR2 is ANQGSEA. CDR3 length: 11 residues.